The 23 T cell receptor beta chains given below trace back to one sample, sequenced in a study of T cell responses to AZD1222 COVID-19 vaccine listed by TCRdb under 2021. This sample's time point label indicates: about 28 days (+/-7) after the second vaccine dose. Sample treatment or condition, as interpreted from the label and publication: meningococcal conjugate vaccine given as trial control. The library came from the immunoSEQ multiplex PCR assay. The clones in this table, taken by TCRdb from immuneACCESS, are in-frame only. Not every clone is retained; where verified, under half of the shortfall comes from an unresolved V gene, and the cause of the rest is unknown. A total of 150,000 to 200,000 clones appear in this sample, 70% to 90% of them only once. The top ten hold around 4.5% of the sample. The material was peripheral blood, obtained 28 days after the second dose of the MenACWY control vaccine. Receptors were obtained from an adult who received the MenACWY meningococcal vaccine as a control.

This clone was picked up a small number of times. The CDR3 DNA follows: TGTGCCAGCAGCCTATGGACAGGGACGGATGGCTACACCTTC. This encodes CASSLWTGTDGYTF. The chain has TRBV7-9 and TRBJ1-2; 8 bases are shared with TRBD1. After removal of 5 bases from V and 6 bases from J, the junction contained 8 bases not matched to a gene. In germline, CDR1 is SEHNR, CDR2 FQNEAQ (reference sequence). CDR3 length: 14 residues.

The count of this clone is one. The gene calls are TRBV27 and TRBJ1-4; D is possibly TRBD1 (5 bases). Germline V gives CDR1 MNHEY, CDR2 SMNVEV (reference sequence). This CDR3 has 15 amino acids. V lost 5 bases and J 8 bases, leaving 18 bases between the germline ends. CDR3 sequence: CASSGLGQGQEKLFF. CDR3 DNA sequence: TGTGCCAGCAGTGGGCTCGGACAAGGCCAAGAAAAACTGTTTTTT.

The genes are TRBV30 and TRBJ2-7; a possible D gene is TRBD2 (5 bases). The CDR3 is 14 residues long. The germline gives CDR1 GTSNPN, CDR2 SVGIG (reference sequence). The V gene lost 4 bases and the J gene lost 7 bases, with 20 bases spanning the gap. The CDR3 here is CAWKLGLATMEQYF. CDR3 coding DNA: TGTGCCTGGAAGTTAGGACTGGCTACGATGGAGCAGTACTTC.

The rearrangement uses TRBV6-4 and TRBJ2-3, with 12 nucleotides matching TRBD1. V was clipped by 3 bases and J by 4 bases; unmatched bases: 2. The CDR3 has 15 residues. Germline lookup yields CDR1 MRHNA and CDR2 SNTAGT. CDR3 in amino acids: CASSEGTGGADTQYF. CDR3 in DNA: TGTGCCAGCAGTGAAGGGACAGGGGGCGCAGATACGCAGTATTTT.

The chain uses TRBV28 and TRBJ2-7; 12 nucleotides align to TRBD1. The CDR3 has 14 amino acids. Per germline, CDR1 MDHEN and CDR2 SYDVKM. J lost 7 bases, V lost 7 bases, and 8 bases had no gene match. The CDR3 is CASIPGQGAGEQYF. CDR3 DNA: TGTGCCAGCATCCCGGGACAGGGGGCAGGGGAGCAGTACTTC. The variable domain in full, with the rest retrieved from reference TRBV28 and TRBJ2-7, is DVKVTQSSRYLVKRTGEKVFLECVQDMDHENMFWYRQDPGLGLRLIYFSYDVKMKEKGDIPEGYSVSREKKERFSLILESASTNQTSMYLCASIPGQGAGEQYFGPGTRLTVT.

The rearrangement uses TRBV7-2 and TRBJ1-1, with D unclear. The length of the CDR3 is 13 residues. Germline-derived CDR1 and CDR2 are SGHTA and FQGNSA. V dropped 0 bases and J dropped 7 bases, with 9 bases sitting between them. The CDR3, as DNA: TGTGCCAGCAGCTTAGCGCGGGCGGATGAAGCTTTCTTT. This translates into CASSLARADEAFF.

This chain connects TRBV19 to TRBJ1-3; no definite D call. V was pared by 11 bases and J by 0 bases, with 17 bases between. The CDR3 has 15 residues. Germline V gives CDR1 LNHDA, CDR2 SQIVND (reference sequence). In DNA form, the CDR3 reads TGTGCCTCGGAGGCGGATGGCAACTCTGGAAACACCATATATTTT. Translation gives CASEADGNSGNTIYF.

The chain combines TRBV12-3 or TRBV12-4 with TRBJ2-3; unclear D gene. This CDR3 has 11 amino acids. The V end was cut by 6 bases, the J end by 5 bases, with 6 bases between. Written as DNA, the CDR3 is TGTGCCAGCAGCTTATTAGATACGCAGTATTTT. This translates into CASSLLDTQYF.

The rearrangement uses TRBV6-5 and TRBJ1-4; a weak D match, TRBD1 (5 bases). The CDR3 spans 14 residues. V gave up 0 bases and J gave up 8 bases, with 10 bases separating them. Germline CDR1 MNHEY, CDR2 SVGAGI. The CDR3 loop is CASSYSRGSEKLFF. CDR3 nucleotide sequence: TGTGCCAGCAGTTACTCGCGGGGGTCAGAAAAACTGTTTTTT.

The chain couples TRBV18 to TRBJ1-1; 8 nucleotides agree with TRBD1. The CDR3 has 15 amino acids. The junction had 9 bases not matched to a gene; V was cut back by 8 bases and J by 1 base. Germline-derived CDR1 and CDR2 are KGHSH and LQKENI. As DNA, the CDR3 is TGTGCCAGCCTCCGGGGGACAGGATGGAACACTGAAGCTTTCTTT. Its translation is CASLRGTGWNTEAFF.

This chain connects TRBV6-5 to TRBJ1-4; D is possibly TRBD1 (5 bases). Trimming removed 6 bases at V and 2 bases at J, with 16 bases between. This CDR3 has 16 amino acids. In germline, CDR1 is MNHEY, CDR2 SVGAGI. Here the CDR3 DNA reads TGTGCCAGCAGGTACCTCGCGGGGCTGACTAATGAAAAACTGTTTTTT. This codes for CASRYLAGLTNEKLFF.

The J gene is TRBJ2-1, the V gene TRBV5-4; possible D gene TRBD2, 6 bases. Germline V gene sequence: CDR1 SGHNT, CDR2 YYREEE (reference sequence). V was clipped by 5 bases and J by 7 bases, with 19 bases between them. This CDR3 is 15 amino acids long. The CDR3, as DNA: TGTGCCAGCAGTTCGGGCGGGGTATGGGATAATGAGCAGTTCTTC. It yields the protein CASSSGGVWDNEQFF.

This chain uses TRBV25-1 with TRBJ1-2; possible D gene TRBD1, 5 bases. The CDR3 length is 15 residues. Per the germline V gene, CDR1 is MGHDK and CDR2 is SYGVNS. The ends were cut back, 3 bases at V and 3 bases at J, with 14 bases in the middle. CDR3 bases: TGTGCCAGCAGTGACCACCCTACAGGAGACTATGGCTACACCTTC. It specifies CASSDHPTGDYGYTF.

This chain joins TRBV28 and TRBJ2-1; the D gene is possibly TRBD1 (6 bases). This CDR3 comprises 17 residues. The V gene's germline CDR1 is MDHEN and CDR2 SYDVKM. V gave up 6 bases and J gave up 0 bases, with 18 bases separating them. The CDR3 is CASRLEQGLLSYNEQFF. The CDR3 DNA follows: TGTGCCAGCAGACTAGAACAGGGCCTTCTCTCCTACAATGAGCAGTTCTTC.

The chain uses TRBV6-5 and TRBJ1-1; no reliable D call. The CDR3 runs 11 residues. Trimming shortened V by 6 bases and J by 6 bases, and 8 bases separated the two germline ends. The germline CDR1 and CDR2 sequences are MNHEY and SVGAGI. Here the CDR3 reads CASRDGAEAFF. As DNA, the CDR3 is TGTGCCAGCAGAGACGGCGCTGAAGCTTTCTTT.

This clone came up once. The gene calls are TRBV5-5 and TRBJ2-7; D ambiguous. Trimming left V 5 bases short and J 2 bases short, with 14 bases between. This CDR3 comprises 14 residues. Germline CDR1 reads SGHKS; CDR2 reads YYEKEE (reference sequence). For the CDR3, the DNA is TGTGCCAGCAGTTACTCGTGGGGTCCCTACGAGCAGTACTTC. It encodes CASSYSWGPYEQYF.

V is TRBV12-3 or TRBV12-4 and J is TRBJ1-2; no clear D. Trimming took 11 bases from V and 0 from J, leaving 13 bases between them. The CDR3 has 13 amino acids. CDR3: CALGNRANYGYTF. The CDR3 region has the DNA TGTGCCTTAGGCAATCGGGCTAACTATGGCTACACCTTC.

The chain couples TRBV6-1 to TRBJ2-1; the D is unclear. CDR1 is MNHNS and CDR2 is SASEGT in the germline V gene. V was trimmed by 1 base and J by 9 bases, leaving 10 bases between them. This CDR3 has 13 amino acids. CDR3 amino acids: CASSEDPGGEQFF. CDR3 bases: TGTGCCAGCAGTGAAGATCCAGGCGGTGAGCAGTTCTTC.

This clone came up once. The gene calls are TRBV6-5 and TRBJ2-7; 10 bases match TRBD1. Looked up from germline, CDR1 is MNHEY and CDR2 is SVGAGI. The CDR3 extends over 15 amino acids. V shed 5 bases, J shed 5 bases, and the junction held 9 bases outside the gene matches. CDR3 sequence (DNA): TGTGCCAGCAGTCCCGGGACAGGGGTGTTCGACGAGCAGTACTTC. Protein: CASSPGTGVFDEQYF.

The V gene is TRBV5-5, the J gene TRBJ2-1; 8 bases are a match to TRBD2. The J segment lost 4 bases and the V segment lost 4 bases, leaving 7 bases of the junction unmatched. CDR3 length: 15 residues. Germline V CDR1 and CDR2: SGHKS, YYEKEE (reference sequence). This chain's CDR3 is CASSPIAGSYNEQFF. CDR3 sequence (DNA): TGTGCCAGCAGCCCTATAGCGGGATCATACAATGAGCAGTTCTTC. The whole variable domain, filled in from reference TRBV5-5 and TRBJ2-1, reads DAGVTQSPTHLIKTRGQQVTLRCSPISGHKSVSWYQQVLGQGPQFIFQYYEKEERGRGNFPDRFSARQFPNYSSELNVNALLLGDSALYLCASSPIAGSYNEQFFGPGTRLTVL.

The V and J genes are TRBV24-1 and TRBJ1-2, with D hard to call. The CDR3 consists of 13 residues. Germline V CDR1 and CDR2: KGHDR, SFDVKD. Trimming cost V 5 bases and J 2 bases, with 8 bases left between them. CDR3 region: CATSGQSNYGYTF. The CDR3 bases are TGTGCCACCAGTGGACAATCAAACTATGGCTACACCTTC.

The J gene is TRBJ2-7, the V gene TRBV29-1, with TRBD2 matching 7 bases. CDR3 length: 11 amino acids. V lost 8 bases, J lost 4 bases, and 5 bases stayed unmatched. Germline assignment: CDR1 SQVTM and CDR2 ANQGSEA. The DNA of the CDR3 is TGCAGCATCGGGGGAGGGTACGAGCAGTACTTC. Translation gives CSIGGGYEQYF.

This clone was observed once. The V and J genes are TRBV5-4 and TRBJ1-1; maybe TRBD1 (5 bases). The germline V and J ends were trimmed by 4 bases and 1 base, with 11 bases remaining between them. CDR3 length equals 14 residues. CDR1 and CDR2 from the germline V gene are SGHNT and YYREEE (reference sequence). The CDR3 DNA sequence: TGTGCCAGCAGCCCCGACAGTTCGAACACTGAAGCTTTCTTT. Protein: CASSPDSSNTEAFF.